The rows below give T cell receptor beta chains drawn from one sample of a study of OX40 agonist ivuxolimab in advanced cancers. Method: immunoSEQ multiplex PCR; TCRdb's copy keeps in-frame clones and lacks some. Altogether some 70,000 clones are present, roughly 84% being singletons, with the ten largest covering approximately 0.68%. Sequencing used CD4+ or CD8+ T cells sorted from blood, obtained in a trial of the OX40 agonist ivuxolimab. The receptors come from an adult with an advanced solid tumor such as melanoma, head and neck, liver or kidney cancer. The CDR3 runs from the conserved cysteine through the conserved F or W. D genes are given only for firm matches. Some rows have no size entry. The others give once, few or many, or a class for an expanded clone.

size | D | length | J | V | CDR3 | DNA
- | TRBD1 | 15 | TRBJ1-1 | TRBV18 | CASSPAGTGGTEAFF | TGTGCCAGCTCACCCGCCGGGACAGGGGGCACTGAAGCTTTCTTT
- | - | 14 | TRBJ1-3 | TRBV11-2 | CASSLGTEGNTIYF | TGTGCCAGCAGCTTAGGGACAGAAGGAAACACCATATATTTT
- | - | 16 | TRBJ2-3 | TRBV21-1 | CASSKRVTGVYDTQYF | TGTGCCAGCAGCAAAAGGGTGACAGGGGTTTACGATACGCAGTATTTT
- | TRBD2 | 13 | TRBJ2-4 | TRBV4-1 | CASSRSGRNIQYF | TGCGCCAGCTCCCGCAGCGGGAGGAACATTCAGTACTTC
- | TRBD1 | 16 | TRBJ1-1 | TRBV9 | CASSVFPGQGATEAFF | TGTGCCAGCAGCGTCTTTCCGGGACAGGGGGCCACTGAAGCTTTCTTT
- | - | 14 | TRBJ2-3 | TRBV6-5 | CASRAASRTDTQYF | TGTGCCAGCAGGGCAGCCAGCCGCACAGATACGCAGTATTTT
- | TRBD1 | 14 | TRBJ2-7 | TRBV18 | CASSGQVSSYEQYF | TGTGCCAGCTCCGGACAGGTTAGCTCCTACGAGCAGTACTTC
- | - | 14 | TRBJ1-6 | TRBV6-6 | CASSKTGFDSPLHF | TGTGCCAGCAGTAAGACAGGTTTTGACTCACCCCTCCACTTT
- | TRBD1 | 15 | TRBJ1-4 | TRBV6-5 | CASSHSGQGDEKLFF | TGTGCCAGCAGTCATTCGGGACAGGGTGATGAAAAACTGTTTTTT
- | - | 13 | TRBJ2-7 | TRBV5-6 | CASSLTARREQYF | TGTGCCAGCAGCCTGACAGCAAGGCGCGAGCAGTACTTC
- | TRBD2 | 15 | TRBJ2-7 | TRBV18 | CASSRRSGVSHEQYF | TGTGCCAGCTCCCGCAGGAGCGGGGTCAGCCACGAGCAGTACTTC
- | - | 15 | TRBJ1-2 | TRBV10-3 | CAISTHQGPEGGYTF | TGTGCCATCAGTACGCACCAGGGACCGGAGGGTGGCTACACCTTC
- | TRBD1 | 16 | TRBJ1-5 | TRBV19 | CASSDRGPWGNQPQHF | TGTGCCAGTAGCGACAGGGGGCCGTGGGGCAATCAGCCCCAGCATTTT
- | - | 14 | TRBJ1-1 | TRBV10-2 | CASREDRIWRGAVF | TGCGCCAGCAGAGAGGACCGGATCTGGAGGGGAGCGGTTTTT
- | TRBD1 | 16 | TRBJ2-1 | TRBV6-6 | CASSSHPGQSNNEQFF | TGTGCCAGCAGTTCCCATCCGGGACAGAGCAACAATGAGCAGTTCTTC
- | - | 13 | TRBJ2-1 | TRBV5-1 | CASSLQADNEQFF | TGCGCCAGCAGCTTGCAAGCGGACAATGAGCAGTTCTTC
- | - | 14 | TRBJ2-3 | TRBV7-2 | CASSWRLSTDTQYF | TGTGCCAGCAGCTGGCGATTAAGCACAGATACGCAGTATTTT
once | TRBD2 | 18 | TRBJ2-7 | TRBV7-2 | CASSLRWGNVAGGREQYF | TGTGCCAGCAGTTTGCGCTGGGGAAATGTAGCGGGGGGGCGCGAGCAGTACTTC
- | TRBD1 | 17 | TRBJ2-3 | TRBV7-6 | CASSLVNVGTGPNTQYF | TGTGCCAGCAGCTTAGTTAATGTCGGGACAGGCCCAAATACGCAGTATTTT
- | - | 13 | TRBJ2-5 | TRBV2 | CASSVVGVETQYF | TGTGCCAGCAGTGTTGTCGGGGTAGAGACCCAGTACTTC
many | TRBD1 | 14 | TRBJ2-7 | TRBV19 | CASSIPGTANEQYF | TGTGCCAGTAGTATCCCAGGGACAGCCAACGAGCAGTACTTC
- | - | 16 | TRBJ1-1 | TRBV6-5 | CASSYDPYVRHTEAFF | TGTGCCAGCAGTTATGATCCCTATGTCCGTCACACTGAAGCTTTCTTT
- | - | 16 | TRBJ1-2 | TRBV6-5 | CATSSMGPGDNYGYTF | TGTGCCACCAGTTCTATGGGACCGGGGGACAACTATGGCTACACCTTC
few | TRBD1 | 13 | TRBJ1-5 | TRBV18 | CASSADRGQPQHF | TGTGCCAGCTCAGCCGACAGGGGTCAGCCCCAGCATTTT
- | - | 13 | TRBJ1-2 | TRBV7-2 | CASGREVLRGYTF | TGTGCCAGCGGCCGGGAGGTGCTTCGCGGCTACACCTTC
once | - | 13 | TRBJ1-5 | TRBV2 | CASSWTGNQPQHF | TGTGCCAGCAGTTGGACTGGAAATCAGCCCCAGCATTTT
few | - | 11 | TRBJ1-1 | TRBV29-1 | CSVEGNTEAFF | TGCAGCGTTGAGGGCAACACTGAAGCTTTCTTT
- | - | 16 | TRBJ2-7 | TRBV7-2 | CASSDMTGTLHDEQYF | TGTGCCAGCAGCGATATGACCGGGACCCTCCACGACGAGCAGTACTTC
- | - | 16 | TRBJ1-2 | TRBV6-4 | CASSASGVSVARGYTF | TGTGCCAGCAGTGCGTCAGGAGTATCAGTAGCAAGAGGCTACACCTTC
- | - | 16 | TRBJ2-7 | TRBV5-5 | CASSAGHHVQPSEQYF | TGTGCCAGCAGCGCGGGCCACCATGTGCAGCCAAGCGAGCAGTACTTC
- | TRBD1 | 15 | TRBJ2-7 | TRBV5-1 | CASSLGTGPHYEQYF | TGCGCCAGCAGCCTCGGGACAGGGCCGCACTACGAGCAGTACTTC
- | - | 17 | TRBJ1-1 | TRBV18 | CASSPPVLGKWNTEAFF | TGTGCCAGCTCACCACCGGTTTTGGGCAAGTGGAACACTGAAGCTTTCTTT
- | - | 12 | TRBJ1-2 | TRBV15 | CATSRGNYGYTF | TGTGCCACCAGCAGAGGCAACTATGGCTACACCTTC
- | - | 13 | TRBJ1-5 | TRBV7-9 | CASGRGDLEPQHF | TGTGCCAGCGGTAGGGGGGATCTCGAGCCCCAGCATTTT
- | - | 11 | TRBJ2-1 | TRBV25-1 | CASSEFWEQFF | TGTGCCAGCAGTGAATTTTGGGAGCAGTTCTTC
few | - | 13 | TRBJ2-7 | TRBV9 | CASSVAPGNEQYF | TGTGCCAGCAGCGTAGCTCCAGGGAACGAGCAGTACTTC
- | TRBD1 | 14 | TRBJ1-6 | TRBV7-2 | CASSLDRGNSPLHF | TGTGCCAGCAGCTTGGACAGGGGCAATTCACCCCTCCACTTT
- | - | 13 | TRBJ1-2 | TRBV10-3 | CAISEGDSYGYTF | TGTGCCATCAGTGAGGGAGATAGCTATGGCTACACCTTC
- | - | 14 | TRBJ1-2 | TRBV9 | CASSVGGGTSGYTF | TGTGCCAGCAGCGTAGGGGGTGGGACGAGTGGCTACACCTTC
- | - | 17 | TRBJ1-6 | TRBV7-8 | CASSLLSVQNYNSPLHF | TGTGCCAGCAGCTTACTATCGGTCCAGAACTATAATTCACCCCTCCACTTT
- | TRBD1 | 16 | TRBJ1-2 | TRBV19 | CASSSSGTGAASGYTF | TGTGCCAGTAGTAGCTCCGGGACAGGGGCGGCAAGCGGCTACACCTTC
- | TRBD2 | 15 | TRBJ2-3 | TRBV19 | CASSIPGGATDTQYF | TGTGCCAGTAGTATACCCGGGGGGGCCACAGATACGCAGTATTTT
- | TRBD2 | 16 | TRBJ2-7 | TRBV7-2 | CASSLGLAGFSYEQYF | TGTGCCAGCAGCTTAGGCCTAGCGGGCTTCTCCTACGAGCAGTACTTC
once | - | 12 | TRBJ2-7 | TRBV6-5 | CASSYSFSEQYF | TGTGCCAGCAGTTACTCGTTCAGCGAGCAGTACTTC
- | TRBD1 | 15 | TRBJ2-1 | TRBV15 | CATSYNRGSYNEQFF | TGTGCCACCAGCTACAACAGGGGATCCTACAATGAGCAGTTCTTC
- | TRBD1 | 14 | TRBJ2-7 | TRBV6-5 | CASSYSNRGREQYF | TGTGCCAGCAGTTACTCGAACAGGGGGCGCGAGCAGTACTTC
- | - | 14 | TRBJ2-5 | TRBV4-1 | CASSQGTVKETQYF | TGCGCCAGCAGCCAAGGGACAGTGAAAGAGACCCAGTACTTC
- | TRBD1 | 15 | TRBJ1-1 | TRBV6-1 | CASSLNRGHNTEAFF | TGTGCCAGCAGTTTAAACAGGGGCCATAACACTGAAGCTTTCTTT
- | TRBD2 | 18 | TRBJ2-3 | TRBV4-1 | CASSQASGGAGNTDTQYF | TGCGCCAGCAGCCAAGCAAGCGGGGGGGCAGGTAACACAGATACGCAGTATTTT
- | TRBD1 | 15 | TRBJ1-5 | TRBV19 | CASTRDRDSNQPQHF | TGTGCCAGTACCCGGGACAGGGATAGCAATCAGCCCCAGCATTTT
- | - | 14 | TRBJ1-1 | TRBV15 | CATSRGQGATEAFF | TGTGCCACCAGCAGAGGGCAGGGCGCCACTGAAGCTTTCTTT
- | - | 14 | TRBJ2-5 | TRBV5-1 | CASSLGQGGETQYF | TGCGCCAGCAGCTTAGGCCAGGGTGGGGAGACCCAGTACTTC
- | TRBD2 | 13 | TRBJ2-5 | TRBV29-1 | CSVEVASGGAGNF | TGCAGCGTTGAAGTGGCCAGCGGGGGGGCCGGGAACTTC
- | - | 18 | TRBJ1-5 | TRBV15 | CATSRPQVGMYSNQPQHF | TGTGCCACCAGCAGACCTCAGGTGGGAATGTATAGCAATCAGCCCCAGCATTTT